This T cell receptor (beta chain) was found in a study of tumor-infiltrating lymphocytes in localized non-small cell lung cancer. For this clone: Its antigen is still unknown.

The repertoire was sequenced with immunoSEQ multiplex PCR; TCRdb's copy has only in-frame clones and lacks some. The repertoire consists of roughly 13,000 clones, with roughly 75% occurring once and the leading ten covering more than 20%. Overall study findings and caveats: No T-cell fraction difference was seen between IM1 and IM2 tumors. Tumors had more T cell infiltration than uninvolved lung, per TCRbeta sequencing and CD3 counts. Different pieces of the same tissue were used for each assay.

The TCR was taken from a human donor with non-small cell lung cancer. The material sequenced was uninvolved lung tissue not adjacent to the tumor.

The CDR3 sequence: CASSLDRNTEAFF. CDR3 in DNA: TGTGCCAGCAGTCTAGACAGGAACACTGAAGCTTTCTTT. The rearrangement uses TRBV6-6 and TRBJ1-1, with D possibly matching TRBD1 (5 bases). The germline gives CDR1 MNHNY, CDR2 SVGAGI (reference sequence). The CDR3 has 13 residues. Trimming stripped 5 bases from V and 1 base from J, with 8 bases between.